The 14 T cell receptor beta chains below all came from one sample that was sequenced in a study of blood T cell repertoires in COVID-19. Here immunoSEQ multiplex PCR was the method, and the copy in TCRdb shows in-frame clones only, minus some. In the table there are some 250,000 clones, just under 90% of which are singletons. Sequencing was performed on PBMCs or T cells enriched from blood (not recorded which). These receptors originate from a woman aged 25 to 39 with acute COVID-19.

This clone appeared a single time. The chain uses TRBV3-1 (or the pseudogene TRBV3-2) and TRBJ1-1; D might be TRBD1 (6 bases). Looked up from germline, CDR1 is LGHDT and CDR2 is YNNKEL (reference sequence). V shed 3 bases and J shed 3 bases, with 11 bases lying between them. The CDR3 sequence is 14 residues long. The CDR3 region has the DNA TGTGCCAGCAGCCAGGGGTCAGGGGACACTGAAGCTTTCTTT. This codes for CASSQGSGDTEAFF.

This chain uses TRBV5-1 with TRBJ1-4; 10 bases match TRBD1. CDR1 SGHRS and CDR2 YFSETQ come from the germline V gene. V was clipped by 0 bases and J by 10 bases; unmatched bases: 9. This CDR3 spans 16 amino acids. The CDR3 reads CASSLDQTGGGVKLFF. CDR3 coding DNA: TGCGCCAGCAGCTTGGACCAGACAGGGGGCGGCGTAAAACTGTTTTTT. Filled out from reference TRBV5-1 and TRBJ1-4, the complete variable domain reads KAGVTQTPRYLIKTRGQQVTLSCSPISGHRSVSWYQQTPGQGLQFLFEYFSETQRNKGNFPGRFSGRQFSNSRSEMNVSTLELGDSALYLCASSLDQTGGGVKLFFGSGTQLSVL.

This rearrangement joins TRBV7-2 to TRBJ1-1, with TRBD1 matching 10 bases. This CDR3 contains 16 residues. Looked up from germline, CDR1 is SGHTA and CDR2 is FQGNSA. The V segment lost 5 bases and the J segment 0 bases; nucleotides outside the gene matches: 6. CDR3 in DNA: TGTGCCAGCAGCCCGCGACAGGGGGCGTTGAACACTGAAGCTTTCTTT. Its protein product is CASSPRQGALNTEAFF.

With respect to this clone: Other nucleotide sequences from this sample produce the same CDR3. The rearrangement links TRBV9 to TRBJ1-1; D may be TRBD1 (6 bases). Per the germline V gene, CDR1 is SGDLS and CDR2 is YYNGEE. This CDR3 is 15 amino acids long. Trimming shortened V by 4 bases and J by 4 bases, and 17 bases separated the two germline ends. The CDR3 loop reads CASSPSGGGGTEAFF. CDR3 DNA sequence: TGTGCCAGCAGCCCGTCGGGCGGGGGCGGCACTGAAGCTTTCTTT.

CDR3 in DNA: TGTGCCAGCACGACGGGACAGGGATTTCAGCCCCAGCATTTT. It codes for CASTTGQGFQPQHF. The genes are TRBV19 and TRBJ1-5; 9 nucleotides line up with TRBD1. The CDR3 length is 14 residues. The trim removed 9 bases at V and 6 bases at J, leaving 9 bases unmatched. CDR1 is LNHDA, CDR2 SQIVND, per germline (reference sequence).

This clone came up a few times. This chain connects TRBV2 to TRBJ2-7, with 10 nucleotides matching TRBD1. V was pared by 8 bases and J by 2 bases, with 9 bases of the junction left unmatched. The germline V gene encodes CDR1 SNHLY and CDR2 FYNNEI. CDR3 length: 15 residues. CDR3 bases: TGTGCCAGCTTACCGGGACAGGGGAGACCCTACGAGCAGTACTTC. Translating it yields CASLPGQGRPYEQYF. Full variable domain (rest looked up from reference TRBV2 and TRBJ2-7): EPEVTQTPSHQVTQMGQEVILRCVPISNHLYFYWYRQILGQKVEFLVSFYNNEISEKSEIFDDQFSVERPDGSNFTLKIRSTKLEDSAMYFCASLPGQGRPYEQYFGPGTRLTVT.

CDR3: CASSYSFGEVADTQYF. CDR3 bases: TGTGCCAGCAGTTACTCCTTCGGAGAAGTGGCAGATACGCAGTATTTT. The J gene is TRBJ2-3, the V gene TRBV6-5; D is unclear. This CDR3 region has 16 residues. CDR1 and CDR2 from the germline V gene are MNHEY and SVGAGI. V was clipped by 0 bases and J by 4 bases, with 14 bases between them.

This rearrangement joins TRBV3-1 (or the pseudogene TRBV3-2) to TRBJ1-2; 10 nucleotides agree with TRBD1. The CDR3 spans 15 residues. The germline CDR1 and CDR2 sequences are LGHDT and YNNKEL (reference sequence). Trimming cost V 0 bases and J 9 bases; bases outside gene matches: 7. DNA for the CDR3: TGTGCCAGCAGCCAAGATCCGGGACAGGGGATCAGCTACACCTTC. Translation: CASSQDPGQGISYTF.

This clone was observed a handful of times. The chain joins TRBV28 to TRBJ2-6; TRBD2 is a possible D gene (7 bases). V was trimmed by 8 bases and J by 0 bases, leaving 14 bases between them. This CDR3 region has 16 residues. CDR1 and CDR2 from the germline V gene are MDHEN and SYDVKM. The CDR3 loop is CASVMGGPSGANVLTF. The CDR3 coding sequence is TGTGCCAGCGTCATGGGGGGGCCCTCTGGGGCCAACGTCCTGACTTTC.

The CDR3 reads CASSQEVSGGSVDTQYF. CDR3 bases: TGCGCCAGCAGCCAAGAAGTTTCCGGGGGAAGTGTAGATACGCAGTATTTT. The chain carries TRBV4-3 and TRBJ2-3, with D tentatively TRBD2 (6 bases). This CDR3 contains 17 residues. Trimming shortened V by 0 bases and J by 5 bases, and 18 bases separated the two germline ends. From germline, CDR1 is LGHNA and CDR2 YSLEER.

This clone was seen more than once but under ten times. DNA of the CDR3: TGTGCCAGCAGTAAGAGGGGAGGCACTGAAGCTTTCTTT. Protein product: CASSKRGGTEAFF. This chain joins TRBV11-3 and TRBJ1-1; D perhaps matches TRBD1 (5 bases). Germline values: CDR1 SGHNT, CDR2 YENEEA. The CDR3 covers 13 residues. V was pared by 6 bases and J by 4 bases, with 12 bases between.

This chain links TRBV7-2 with TRBJ1-2, with 9 bases fitting TRBD1. V was pared by 5 bases and J by 4 bases, with 8 bases of the junction left unmatched. The CDR3 contains 15 residues. CDR1 is SGHTA and CDR2 is FQGNSA in the germline V gene. The CDR3 sequence is CASSPWTGALYGYTF. DNA of the CDR3: TGTGCCAGCAGCCCCTGGACAGGGGCGCTCTATGGCTACACCTTC.

The rearrangement joins TRBV7-2 to TRBJ1-1, with 7 bases identical to TRBD1. The germline V gene encodes CDR1 SGHTA and CDR2 FQGNSA. V gave up 6 bases and J gave up 1 base; unmatched junction bases: 5. The CDR3 is 14 residues long. The chain's CDR3 is CASRRTGQNTEAFF. DNA of the CDR3: TGTGCCAGCAGAAGGACAGGCCAGAACACTGAAGCTTTCTTT.

The chain couples TRBV28 to TRBJ1-4, with D possibly TRBD1 on 6 matching bases. Germline V lookup: CDR1 MDHEN, CDR2 SYDVKM. The V end lost 4 bases, the J end lost 5 bases, and 11 bases lay between the germline ends. The CDR3 totals 14 residues. The chain's CDR3 is CASSSRQENEKLFF. DNA of the CDR3: TGTGCCAGCAGTTCACGACAGGAGAATGAAAAACTGTTTTTT.